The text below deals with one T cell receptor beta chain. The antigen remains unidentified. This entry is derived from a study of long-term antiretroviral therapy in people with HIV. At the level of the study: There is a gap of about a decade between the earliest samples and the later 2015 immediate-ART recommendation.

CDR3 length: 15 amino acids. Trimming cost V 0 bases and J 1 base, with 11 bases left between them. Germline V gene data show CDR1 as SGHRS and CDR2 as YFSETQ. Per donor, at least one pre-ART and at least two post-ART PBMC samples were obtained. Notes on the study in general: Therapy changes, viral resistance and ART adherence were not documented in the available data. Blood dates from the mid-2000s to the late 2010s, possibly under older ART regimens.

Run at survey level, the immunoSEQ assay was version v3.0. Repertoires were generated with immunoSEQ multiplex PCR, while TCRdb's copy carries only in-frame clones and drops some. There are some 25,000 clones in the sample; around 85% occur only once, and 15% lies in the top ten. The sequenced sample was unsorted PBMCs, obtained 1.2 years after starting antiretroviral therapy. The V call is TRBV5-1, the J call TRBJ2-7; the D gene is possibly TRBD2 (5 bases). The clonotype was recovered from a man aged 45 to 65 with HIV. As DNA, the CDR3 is TGCGCCAGCAGCTTGGGGGTAGGGAGTTCCTACGAGCAGTACTTC. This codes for CASSLGVGSSYEQYF.